The 8 T cell receptor beta chains given below trace back to one sample, sequenced in a study of beta chain features in type 1 diabetes. The study's findings and limits: Across all four CD4+ subsets, people with type 1 diabetes showed modestly shorter TCRB CDR3s.

The antigens these receptors bind are not known. Sequencing targeted expressed TCRB transcripts, as all isolated RNA had been reverse transcribed. Repertoires were generated with immunoSEQ multiplex PCR, while TCRdb's copy carries only in-frame clones and drops some. The sample yields about 340,000 clones, roughly 13% seen once. Sequencing input: naive CD4+ T cells from blood. The receptors here all came from a woman aged 18-30 years with type 1 diabetes.

A few counts support this clone. V and J are TRBV28 and TRBJ2-7, with 7 bases lining up with TRBD2. V gave up 6 bases and J gave up 6 bases; unmatched junction bases: 8. Germline CDR1 reads MDHEN; CDR2 reads SYDVKM. The CDR3 covers 13 residues. CDR3 in amino acids: CASRVAGVGEQYF. CDR3 coding DNA: TGTGCCAGCAGGGTCGCGGGAGTTGGCGAGCAGTACTTC. Supplemented by reference TRBV28 and TRBJ2-7, the full variable domain reads DVKVTQSSRYLVKRTGEKVFLECVQDMDHENMFWYRQDPGLGLRLIYFSYDVKMKEKGDIPEGYSVSREKKERFSLILESASTNQTSMYLCASRVAGVGEQYFGPGTRLTVT.

This clone has just a few counts. The V and J genes are TRBV7-7 and TRBJ2-2, with TRBD1 identical over 7 bases. J was trimmed by 8 bases and V by 5 bases; bases with no gene match: 8. Germline CDR1 and CDR2: SSHAT and FNYEAQ (reference sequence). This CDR3 is 14 amino acids long. CDR3 sequence reads: CASSPPTGKGELFF. The DNA of the CDR3 is TGTGCCAGCAGCCCACCGACAGGGAAAGGGGAGCTGTTTTTT.

The V and J genes are TRBV27 and TRBJ1-1; TRBD1 might be the D (6 bases). Germline V lookup: CDR1 MNHEY, CDR2 SMNVEV (reference sequence). V shed 3 bases and J shed 0 bases, with 11 bases lying between them. The CDR3 loop spans 15 amino acids. CDR3 in amino acids: CASSFGKGVNTEAFF. The CDR3 DNA reads as TGTGCCAGCAGTTTCGGTAAGGGGGTGAACACTGAAGCTTTCTTT.

This chain joins TRBV4-1 and TRBJ2-1; D unclear. The germline gives CDR1 MGHRA, CDR2 YSYEKL. CDR3 length: 14 amino acids. Trimming stripped 4 bases from V and 2 bases from J, with 9 bases between. DNA for the CDR3: TGCGCCAGCAGCCTGCATCTAGCCTACAATGAGCAGTTCTTC. The encoded protein is CASSLHLAYNEQFF.

This clone was detected only a few times. The chain is built from TRBV7-9 and TRBJ2-5; TRBD2 aligns across 13 bases. Germline V gene lookup returns CDR1 SEHNR and CDR2 FQNEAQ (reference sequence). The J segment lost 4 bases and the V segment lost 1 base, leaving 3 bases of the junction unmatched. The CDR3 contains 16 residues. CDR3 residues: CASSLVGLAGRETQYF. Written as DNA, the CDR3 is TGTGCCAGCAGCTTAGTGGGACTAGCGGGAAGAGAGACCCAGTACTTC.

This chain connects TRBV18 to TRBJ2-1, with D perhaps matching TRBD1 (6 bases). Trimming shortened V by 8 bases and J by 1 base, and 9 bases separated the two germline ends. CDR3 length: 13 amino acids. CDR1 is KGHSH, CDR2 LQKENI, per germline. CDR3 in amino acids: CASRQESYNEQFF. In DNA, the CDR3 is TGTGCCAGCCGACAGGAGTCCTACAATGAGCAGTTCTTC.

The chain has TRBV28 and TRBJ1-5; D is uncertain. V was cut by 5 bases and J by 5 bases, with 7 bases left in between. The CDR3 length is 12 residues. Germline lookup yields CDR1 MDHEN and CDR2 SYDVKM. This chain's CDR3 is CASSPRDQPQHF. The CDR3 DNA is TGTGCCAGCAGTCCCCGAGATCAGCCCCAGCATTTT.

This chain joins TRBV5-1 and TRBJ2-3, with 10 nucleotides matching TRBD1. Trimming at V came to 10 bases and at J to 2 bases, leaving 4 bases not matched to a gene. The CDR3 length is 13 residues. In germline, CDR1 is SGHRS, CDR2 YFSETQ. In DNA, the CDR3 is TGCGCCGCCGGGACAGGGGCCACAGATACGCAGTATTTT. Its protein product is CAAGTGATDTQYF.